The 27 T cell receptor beta chains presented below share a single source sample, sequenced in a study of breast tumors, draining lymph nodes, adjacent tissues. TCRdb fed the multiplex PCR reads into MiXCR, producing one record per CDR3 protein. The data hold about 100,000 distinct CDR3 sequences, with approximately 22% observed a single time. Axillary draining lymph nodes of breast cancer patients supplied the node samples. The sample consisted of axillary lymph node tissue. The receptors originated from a female donor with breast cancer. Some clones in this sample may be carry-over from other donors' samples.

In this sample, this clonotype turned up many times. The genes are TRBV10-3 and TRBJ2-7; D unclear. Trimming pared 4 bases from V and 2 bases from J, leaving 12 bases between. CDR3 size: 14 residues. Germline assignment: CDR1 ENHRY and CDR2 SYGVKD. CDR3 nucleotides: TGTGCCATCAGTGTGGCCGCCCTTCCCTACGAGCAGTACTTC. This codes for CAISVAALPYEQYF.

Ten or more counts support this clonotype. J is TRBJ1-2 and V is TRBV7-2, with D perhaps TRBD1 (6 bases). Trimming took 2 bases from V and 8 from J, leaving 21 bases between them. Germline CDR1 and CDR2: SGHTA and FQGNSA. This CDR3 is 16 amino acids long. CDR3 residues: CASSLRPSQGRVGYTF. Here the CDR3 DNA reads TGTGCCAGCAGCTTACGGCCTTCGCAGGGGCGGGTCGGCTACACCTTC.

This clonotype appeared many times. This chain joins TRBV10-3 and TRBJ1-4, with D tentatively TRBD1 (6 bases). The CDR3 has 14 amino acids. The V end was cut by 0 bases, the J end by 8 bases, with 10 bases between. Germline-derived CDR1 and CDR2 are ENHRY and SYGVKD. The CDR3 DNA sequence: TGTGCCATCAGTGAGTCTTTGGGGGCGGAAAAACTGTTTTTT. As protein: CAISESLGAEKLFF.

Many counts were recorded for this clonotype. The rearrangement joins TRBV7-9 to TRBJ1-2, with TRBD1 as a possible D gene (5 bases). The CDR3 runs 13 residues. Germline CDR1 SEHNR, CDR2 FQNEAQ (reference sequence). V was shortened by 5 bases and J by 8 bases, with 15 bases between the two germline ends. This chain's CDR3 is CASSTGQPGGYTF. The CDR3 region has the DNA TGTGCCAGCAGCACAGGACAACCAGGCGGCTACACCTTC.

On this clonotype itself: It may be a read error: a sequence one base away is much more abundant. The chain has TRBV7-9 and TRBJ2-2; weak D call: TRBD2 (6 bases). Germline CDR1 reads SEHNR; CDR2 reads FQNEAQ (reference sequence). There are 13 residues in the CDR3. CDR3 protein: CASSLVDPGGLFF. The CDR3 DNA is TGTGCCAGCAGCTTAGTGGACCCCGGGGGGCTGTTTTTT.

This clonotype was observed many times. V usage is TRBV5-4 and J usage is TRBJ1-6, with TRBD1 as a possible D gene (6 bases). The germline CDR1 and CDR2 sequences are SGHNT and YYREEE (reference sequence). V gave up 0 bases and J gave up 9 bases, with 16 bases separating them. The CDR3 runs to 16 residues. The CDR3 coding sequence is TGTGCCAGCAGCTTGGGGGGGGCCCACACCGGTTCACCCCTCCACTTT. Translated: CASSLGGAHTGSPLHF. The full variable domain, with the rest looked up from reference TRBV5-4 and TRBJ1-6, is ETGVTQSPTHLIKTRGQQVTLRCSSQSGHNTVSWYQQALGQGPQFIFQYYREEENGRGNFPPRFSGLQFPNYSSELNVNALELDDSALYLCASSLGGAHTGSPLHFGNGTRLTVT.

In this sample, this clonotype turned up a few times. The genes are TRBV10-3 and TRBJ2-2; 7 positions match TRBD1. The CDR3 runs to 15 residues. With V trimmed by 5 bases and J by 4 bases, 7 bases remained unmatched. The germline V gene has CDR1 ENHRY and CDR2 SYGVKD. The CDR3 loop is CAISPRQGFTGELFF. CDR3 nucleotide sequence: TGTGCCATCAGTCCCCGACAGGGATTCACCGGGGAGCTGTTTTTT.

This clonotype showed up many times. The V gene is TRBV20-1, the J gene TRBJ1-6; the match to TRBD1 covers 9 bases. The CDR3 runs 13 residues. The V segment lost 5 bases and the J segment 9 bases; nucleotides outside the gene matches: 5. The germline V gene encodes CDR1 DFQATT and CDR2 SNEGSKA (reference sequence). The CDR3 bases are TGCAGTGCTCCCGACAGGGGGGGTTCACCCCTCCACTTT. Translating it yields CSAPDRGGSPLHF.

This clonotype has ten or more counts. The chain employs TRBV5-6 and TRBJ1-2; perhaps TRBD1 as D (6 bases). In germline, CDR1 is SGHDT, CDR2 YYEEEE. There are 14 residues in the CDR3. V was trimmed by 4 bases and J by 4 bases, leaving 14 bases between them. The CDR3 DNA follows: TGTGCCAGCAGCGGTGGACAGATCATCTATGGCTACACCTTC. This codes for CASSGGQIIYGYTF.

This clonotype appeared many times. CDR3 sequence (DNA): TGTGCCAGCAGCGTCGTAGCGGGAGTTTATAATGAGCAGTTCTTC. This codes for CASSVVAGVYNEQFF. The chain has TRBV9 and TRBJ2-1; 9 bases map to TRBD2. The germline V gene encodes CDR1 SGDLS and CDR2 YYNGEE. The V gene end was trimmed by 2 bases and the J gene end by 7 bases; junction bases not matched to a gene: 7. CDR3 length equals 15 residues.

This clonotype was recorded many times. V is TRBV5-1 and J is TRBJ1-3; D perhaps matches TRBD1 (6 bases). Germline V CDR1 and CDR2: SGHRS, YFSETQ. CDR3 length equals 14 residues. Trimming stripped 7 bases from V and 0 bases from J, with 11 bases between. CDR3 sequence: CASGQGSSGNTIYF. CDR3 in DNA: TGCGCCAGCGGCCAGGGGAGCTCTGGAAACACCATATATTTT.

About this clonotype: The junction and the germline gene differ at one end; a read error may be behind it. The chain links TRBV11-2 to TRBJ1-3, with a possible D match to TRBD1 (5 bases). CDR3 length: 15 amino acids. In germline, CDR1 is SGHAT, CDR2 FQNNGV. CDR3 nucleotide sequence: TGTGCCAGCAGCCCGAACGGACAATCTGGAAACACCGTATATTTT. Translation gives CASSPNGQSGNTVYF.

The chain combines TRBV3-1 with TRBJ2-3; 8 nucleotides align to TRBD2. Germline values: CDR1 LGHDT, CDR2 YNNKEL (reference sequence). The junction had 8 bases not matched to a gene; V was cut back by 3 bases and J by 3 bases. This CDR3 contains 16 residues. CDR3 protein: CASSHARTSQTDTQYF. CDR3 DNA sequence: TGTGCCAGCAGCCACGCTAGGACTAGCCAGACAGATACGCAGTATTTT.

The chain employs TRBV10-3 and TRBJ2-1; 11 positions agree with TRBD1. CDR1 and CDR2 from the germline V gene are ENHRY and SYGVKD. J lost 9 bases, V lost 7 bases, and 8 bases had no gene match. This CDR3 spans 14 amino acids. The CDR3 is CAIKRDRGCSEQFF. As DNA, the CDR3 is TGTGCCATCAAGCGGGACAGGGGGTGCAGTGAGCAGTTCTTC.

This clonotype has only a few counts. The chain carries TRBV28 and TRBJ1-2; D is unresolved. Germline V gene lookup returns CDR1 MDHEN and CDR2 SYDVKM. This CDR3 is 14 amino acids long. V was trimmed by 3 bases and J by 0 bases, leaving 8 bases between them. Here the CDR3 reads CASSLPQTNYGYTF. The DNA of the CDR3 is TGTGCCAGCAGTTTGCCACAAACTAACTATGGCTACACCTTC.

In this sample, this clonotype turned up many times. V and J are TRBV27 and TRBJ1-6; 7 nucleotides agree with TRBD1. This CDR3 region has 14 residues. Trimming removed 10 bases from V and 3 bases from J; junction bases left unmatched: 6. Germline CDR1 is MNHEY and CDR2 is SMNVEV (reference sequence). The CDR3 DNA is TGTGCCACCCGGGACAGCAACTATAATTCACCCCTCCACTTT. This translates into CATRDSNYNSPLHF.

This clonotype was observed at least ten times. The rearrangement joins TRBV7-2 to TRBJ2-5; D not resolved. CDR1 and CDR2 from the germline V gene are SGHTA and FQGNSA. This CDR3 is built from 13 residues. The germline V and J ends were trimmed by 5 bases and 5 bases, with 12 bases remaining between them. CDR3 DNA: TGTGCCAGCAGCCAGTTGACGGGCGAGACCCAGTACTTC. Translating gives CASSQLTGETQYF.

This clonotype was observed a handful of times. J is TRBJ1-4 and V is TRBV4-1, with D hard to call. The CDR3 consists of 15 residues. Trimming stripped 5 bases from V and 0 bases from J, with 10 bases between. Germline CDR1 is MGHRA and CDR2 is YSYEKL. The CDR3 DNA is TGCGCCAGCAGCGCACACAGTGCAACTAATGAAAAACTGTTTTTT. Translated: CASSAHSATNEKLFF.

This clonotype occurred many times. The rearrangement links TRBV12-3 or TRBV12-4 to TRBJ2-3, with no clear D. The germline V and J ends were trimmed by 8 bases and 3 bases, with 12 bases remaining between them. The length of the CDR3 is 13 residues. CDR3 residues: CASGKMGTDTQYF. The CDR3 DNA is TGTGCCAGCGGAAAGATGGGTACAGATACGCAGTATTTT.

This clonotype appeared a few times. The CDR3 here is CASSHRAGIQYF. The DNA for the CDR3 is TGTGCCAGCAGTCACCGGGCGGGCATTCAGTACTTC. The rearrangement links TRBV7-2 to TRBJ2-4, with D possibly TRBD2 on 5 matching bases. Germline assignment: CDR1 SGHTA and CDR2 FQGNSA. The germline V and J ends were trimmed by 6 bases and 9 bases, with 12 bases remaining between them. This CDR3 spans 12 amino acids.

This clonotype was recorded many times. The V call is TRBV5-4, the J call TRBJ1-2; no firm D call. This CDR3 is 14 amino acids long. V was trimmed by 0 bases and J by 4 bases, leaving 10 bases between them. Germline V lookup: CDR1 SGHNT, CDR2 YYREEE (reference sequence). The CDR3, as DNA: TGTGCCAGCAGCTTGGTTGGGCAGCCCTATGGCTACACCTTC. Translation gives CASSLVGQPYGYTF.

The V gene is TRBV5-1, the J gene TRBJ1-1, with 9 bases matching TRBD1. CDR1 is SGHRS and CDR2 is YFSETQ in the germline V gene. The CDR3 is made up of 13 amino acids. The V and J ends lost 5 bases and 3 bases, in that order; junction bases with no gene match: 2. CDR3 nucleotides: TGCGCCAGCAGTACAGGGGGCTACACTGAAGCTTTCTTT. It specifies CASSTGGYTEAFF.

This clonotype came up a few times. This sequence joins TRBV2 and TRBJ2-2; the D gene is possibly TRBD2 (6 bases). The germline V and J ends were trimmed by 5 bases and 1 base, with 8 bases remaining between them. Germline V gives CDR1 SNHLY, CDR2 FYNNEI. The CDR3 loop spans 14 amino acids. CDR3 sequence (DNA): TGTGCCAGCAGTAGTAGCGGGAACACCGGGGAGCTGTTTTTT. It yields the protein CASSSSGNTGELFF.

This clonotype was seen ten or more times. The chain recombines TRBV5-4 with TRBJ2-5; possibly TRBD1 for D (5 bases). Germline V gene data show CDR1 as SGHNT and CDR2 as YYREEE (reference sequence). The CDR3 has 16 amino acids. V was pared by 3 bases and J by 6 bases, with 21 bases between. This CDR3 is CASSSPDSPGSKTQYF. CDR3 coding DNA: TGTGCCAGCAGCTCACCTGACAGCCCTGGTTCAAAGACCCAGTACTTC. Looking up the rest from reference TRBV5-4 and TRBJ2-5 gives the full variable domain: ETGVTQSPTHLIKTRGQQVTLRCSSQSGHNTVSWYQQALGQGPQFIFQYYREEENGRGNFPPRFSGLQFPNYSSELNVNALELDDSALYLCASSSPDSPGSKTQYFGPGTRLLVL.

This clonotype was found many times. The chain combines TRBV29-1 with TRBJ1-2; possible D gene TRBD1, 5 bases. Trimming took off 1 base at V and 6 bases at J, with 6 bases between the two ends. The CDR3 is 11 amino acids. Germline values: CDR1 SQVTM, CDR2 ANQGSEA. For the CDR3, the DNA is TGCAGCGTTGAAGGGGGACATGGCTACACCTTC. Its translation is CSVEGGHGYTF. Based on the CDR3 plus reference TRBV29-1 and TRBJ1-2, the full variable domain is SAVISQKPSRDICQRGTSLTIQCQVDSQVTMMFWYRQQPGQSLTLIATANQGSEATYESGFVIDKFPISRPNLTFSTLTVSNMSPEDSSIYLCSVEGGHGYTFGSGTRLTVV.

The rearrangement links TRBV27 to TRBJ2-1; D remains ambiguous. Germline V gene sequence: CDR1 MNHEY, CDR2 SMNVEV (reference sequence). The CDR3 is 11 amino acids. The V and J ends lost 6 bases and 11 bases respectively, with 11 bases between them. The CDR3 loop reads CASRDSWQQFF. The CDR3 region has the DNA TGTGCCAGCAGAGACTCCTGGCAGCAGTTCTTC.

CDR3 in DNA: TGTGCCAGCTCTATAGCGGGAGTCTACTTCGGGGAGCTGTTTTTT. Protein product: CASSIAGVYFGELFF. This sequence joins TRBV11-3 and TRBJ2-2, with 9 nucleotides matching TRBD2. The V gene's germline CDR1 is SGHNT and CDR2 YENEEA. Trimming at V came to 8 bases and at J to 7 bases, leaving 11 bases not matched to a gene. The CDR3 totals 15 residues. Looking up the rest from reference TRBV11-3 and TRBJ2-2 gives the full variable domain: EAGVVQSPRYKIIEKKQPVAFWCNPISGHNTLYWYLQNLGQGPELLIRYENEEAVDDSQLPKDRFSAERLKGVDSTLKIQPAELGDSAVYLCASSIAGVYFGELFFGEGSRLTVL.